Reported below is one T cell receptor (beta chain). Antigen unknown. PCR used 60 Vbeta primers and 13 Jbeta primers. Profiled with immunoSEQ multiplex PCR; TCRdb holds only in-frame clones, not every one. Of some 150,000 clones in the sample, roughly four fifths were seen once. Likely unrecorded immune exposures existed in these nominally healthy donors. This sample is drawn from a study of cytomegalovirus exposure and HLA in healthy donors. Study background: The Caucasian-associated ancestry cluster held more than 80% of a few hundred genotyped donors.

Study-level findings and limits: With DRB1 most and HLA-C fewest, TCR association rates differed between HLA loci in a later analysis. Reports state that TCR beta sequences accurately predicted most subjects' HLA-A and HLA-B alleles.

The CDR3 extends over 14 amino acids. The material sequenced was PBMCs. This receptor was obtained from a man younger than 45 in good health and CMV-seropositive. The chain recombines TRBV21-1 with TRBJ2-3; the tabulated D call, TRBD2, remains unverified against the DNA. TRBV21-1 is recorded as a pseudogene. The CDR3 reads CASSIPGEGDTQYF. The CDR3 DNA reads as TGTGCCAGCAGCATCCCGGGCGAGGGAGATACGCAGTATTTT.